This T cell receptor (beta chain) was observed in a study of regulatory T cells in long-lasting Graves disease. Regarding time point: newly diagnosed GD, antithyroid drugs for less than 3 months. PBMCs were the source of the RNA used for TCR sequencing. The source of the patients was an endocrinology department in Xi'an, China. CDR3 length equals 16 residues. V lost 5 bases to trimming and J lost 4 bases; unmatched junction nucleotides: 9. Germline V gene sequence: CDR1 MNHEY, CDR2 SVGEGT. This clonotype was found many times. For TCR beta, libraries came from iRepertoire HTBI primers and Arm-PCR of CDR3 regions. TCRdb called the multiplex PCR reads again in MiXCR, with one record for every CDR3 protein. The sample has about 620,000 distinct CDR3 sequences, 16% seen once. These data also featured in a second study, about T cells in Graves' hyperthyroidism and ophthalmopathy.

The specimen was peripheral blood mononuclear cells (PBMCs), collected at new diagnosis, from a patient treated with antithyroid drugs. The genes are TRBV6-2 or TRBV6-3 and TRBJ1-1; 11 positions agree with TRBD1. The receptor was derived from a woman aged 30 to 39 with Graves disease. The CDR3 region is CASSEEPGQGGTEAFF. The CDR3 nucleotides are TGTGCCAGCAGTGAGGAACCGGGACAGGGGGGCACTGAAGCTTTCTTT.